A selection of T cell receptor beta chains follows, all from one sample in a study of blood T cell repertoires in COVID-19. The data were produced by immunoSEQ multiplex PCR, yet TCRdb's version contains in-frame clones alone and is incomplete. Of fewer than 150,000 clones in the sample, 80% to 90% were seen once. Sequencing input: peripheral blood. These receptors were taken from a middle-aged man with acute or convalescent COVID-19. Each CDR3 is given with its conserved first and last residue. The D gene is left open where the match is weak. Clone size, where shown, is once, few, many, or a class for clones that have expanded.

abundance	j_gene	v_gene	d_gene	CDR3nt	CDR3aa
.	TRBJ1-6	TRBV6-5	TRBD1	TGTGCCAGCAGACCCCGGACAGGGTATAATTCACCCCTCCACTTT	CASRPRTGYNSPLHF
.	TRBJ1-2	TRBV14	.	TGTGCCAGCAGCCCACCGGGGGCTAACTATGGCTACACCTTC	CASSPPGANYGYTF
.	TRBJ2-2	TRBV3-1/TRBV3-2	TRBD2	TGTGCCAGCAGCCGCCAAGGACTAGCCTCCGGGGAGCTGTTTTTT	CASSRQGLASGELFF
.	TRBJ2-5	TRBV30	TRBD1	TGTGCCTGGAGGACAGGGGTCAATCAGGAGACCCAGTACTTC	CAWRTGVNQETQYF
.	TRBJ1-4	TRBV2	TRBD1	TGTGCCAGCAGTGAAGCGCTTGGGACAGGGTTTTCTAATGTTGAAAAACTGTTTTTT	CASSEALGTGFSNVEKLFF
.	TRBJ2-3	TRBV2	TRBD1	TGTGCCAGCAGTGATGACAGGGCTAGCACAGATACGCAGTATTTT	CASSDDRASTDTQYF
.	TRBJ2-7	TRBV6-5	TRBD2	TGTGCCAGCAGTTACCTTGGGGGAGGGTACGAGCAGTACTTC	CASSYLGGGYEQYF
.	TRBJ1-6	TRBV5-1	.	TGCGCCAGCAGCTTGGGGGTCGACAGTAGTTATTCACCCCTCCACTTT	CASSLGVDSSYSPLHF
.	TRBJ2-1	TRBV2	.	TGTGCCAGCAGCAGATTGGGGAGCTCCTACAATGAGCAGTTCTTC	CASSRLGSSYNEQFF
.	TRBJ2-6	TRBV9	.	TGTGCCAGCAGCTCTCTAGGGGCCAACGTCCTGACTTTC	CASSSLGANVLTF
once	TRBJ2-1	TRBV2	.	TGTGCCAGCAGTGAAGACAGGGATACCTACAATGAGCAGTTCTTC	CASSEDRDTYNEQFF
.	TRBJ2-2	TRBV19	TRBD1	TGTGCCAGTAGCGGGGACAGGGAATTCCGGGAGCTGTTTTTT	CASSGDREFRELFF
once	TRBJ1-2	TRBV24-1	TRBD1	TGTGCCACCAGTGACCCGAGGACAGGGAATGGCTACACCTTC	CATSDPRTGNGYTF
.	TRBJ1-4	TRBV9	.	TGTGCCAGCAGCGTAGGGGGGACACAGCTCCAAAAACTGTTTTTT	CASSVGGTQLQKLFF
.	TRBJ1-2	TRBV6-4	.	TGTGCCAGCAGTGACCCGGGGACACCTAACTATGGCTACACCTTC	CASSDPGTPNYGYTF
.	TRBJ1-3	TRBV3-1/TRBV3-2	.	TGTGCCAGCAGCCAAGGCCTGGGAGGGAAGAGGAACACCATATATTTT	CASSQGLGGKRNTIYF
.	TRBJ1-1	TRBV5-1	.	TGCGCCAGCAGCACCGGAACAGGATTTTCTGCTTTCTTT	CASSTGTGFSAFF
.	TRBJ2-1	TRBV4-1	TRBD2	TGCGCCAGCAGCCAACGGTTCACACGGGGGGGAAAAAATGAGCAGTTCTTC	CASSQRFTRGGKNEQFF
.	TRBJ1-2	TRBV11-2	.	TGTGCCAGCAGCTTAGATCAGGGAGGCTATGGCTACACCTTC	CASSLDQGGYGYTF
few	TRBJ1-5	TRBV7-2	.	TGTGCCAGCAGCTCCCTGCCAGGGGATCAGCCCCAGCATTTT	CASSSLPGDQPQHF